The 23 T cell receptor beta chains in this list originate from one sample, sequenced in a study of Ad26.COV2.S vaccination and SARS-CoV-2 variants. As for treatment: some 20 received Ad26.COV2.S at low or high dose, single or two shots; roughly five received placebo; per-sample allocation not given. Samples were taken on day 63 after the first vaccine or placebo injection. Assay used: immunoSEQ multiplex PCR; TCRdb lists only in-frame clones, some missing. This repertoire shows under 550,000 clones, 70% to 90% found once; its top ten account for about 3.5%. This specimen was peripheral blood, taken in a trial of Ad26.COV2.S vaccine versus placebo. These receptors were taken from a person aged 18 to 65 who received the Ad26.COV2.S COVID-19 vaccine or a placebo.

J is TRBJ2-5 and V is TRBV2; 7 bases fit TRBD1. CDR3 length equals 14 residues. CDR1 and CDR2 (germline): SNHLY, FYNNEI. Losses at the gene ends were 5 bases for V and 4 bases for J; bases not matched to a gene: 7. CDR3 sequence reads: CASSRDRGSETQYF. In DNA form, the CDR3 reads TGTGCCAGCAGTCGGGACAGAGGATCAGAGACCCAGTACTTC.

CDR3 nucleotide sequence: TGTGCCAGCAGCGGGTGGGGGATAAATGAAAAACTGTTTTTT. It encodes CASSGWGINEKLFF. The V call is TRBV9, the J call TRBJ1-4; perhaps TRBD1 as D (5 bases). The CDR3 extends over 14 amino acids. V dropped 3 bases and J dropped 5 bases, with 11 bases sitting between them. Germline values: CDR1 SGDLS, CDR2 YYNGEE.

CDR3 bases: TGTGCCAGCAGCTCCCAGGGGGTGCCGAACACTGAAGCTTTCTTT. This translates into CASSSQGVPNTEAFF. The V and J genes are TRBV7-2 and TRBJ1-1, with TRBD1 matching 7 bases. J gave up 1 base and V 4 bases, and 6 bases lay outside the gene matches. The V gene's germline CDR1 is SGHTA and CDR2 FQGNSA. The CDR3 spans 15 residues.

The chain couples TRBV5-4 to TRBJ2-1, with 9 bases that match TRBD2. Trimming removed 2 bases from V and 9 bases from J; junction bases left unmatched: 9. From germline, CDR1 is SGHNT and CDR2 YYREEE (reference sequence). CDR3 size: 15 residues. The CDR3 DNA sequence: TGTGCCAGCAGCTTAAGAAGCGGGGGGTGGAGTGAGCAGTTCTTC. Translation: CASSLRSGGWSEQFF.

This clone was recorded only once. The V gene is TRBV19, the J gene TRBJ2-1; the D call may be TRBD1 or TRBD2 (6 bases each). The CDR3 is 14 residues long. V was shortened by 5 bases and J by 4 bases, with 12 bases between the two germline ends. Germline V gives CDR1 LNHDA, CDR2 SQIVND (reference sequence). CDR3 sequence reads: CASSLGGGYNEQFF. DNA of the CDR3: TGTGCCAGTAGTTTGGGGGGCGGTTACAATGAGCAGTTCTTC.

The J gene is TRBJ2-1, the V gene TRBV7-2, with 9 positions matching TRBD1. The junction had 3 bases not matched to a gene; V was cut back by 5 bases and J by 4 bases. This CDR3 spans 14 amino acids. Germline CDR1 and CDR2: SGHTA and FQGNSA. CDR3 in amino acids: CASSPGQGYNEQFF. The CDR3 region has the DNA TGTGCCAGCAGCCCTGGACAGGGGTACAATGAGCAGTTCTTC.

CDR3 coding DNA: TGTGCCAGCAGCTTAGAACGGGACGCCGGTTCACCCCTCCACTTT. Translating gives CASSLERDAGSPLHF. This chain joins TRBV7-2 and TRBJ1-6, with D possibly matching TRBD1 (5 bases). V was clipped by 1 base and J by 9 bases, with 13 bases between them. CDR1 and CDR2 (germline): SGHTA, FQGNSA. The CDR3 sequence is 15 residues long.

The genes are TRBV28 and TRBJ2-3; the D is unclear. Between the trimmed V and J ends, which lost 6 bases and 5 bases, there was a span of 9 bases. The germline gives CDR1 MDHEN, CDR2 SYDVKM. The CDR3 has 12 residues. The CDR3 spells CASSFPLDTQYF. The CDR3 region has the DNA TGTGCCAGCAGCTTCCCCTTAGATACGCAGTATTTT.

The rearrangement links TRBV6-2 or TRBV6-3 to TRBJ2-7; no clear D. CDR1 MNHEY and CDR2 SVGEGT come from the germline V gene. Trimming pared 5 bases from V and 5 bases from J, leaving 22 bases between. The CDR3 is made up of 16 amino acids. CDR3 loop: CASSPLSPGPLNEQYF. The CDR3 nucleotides read TGTGCCAGCAGTCCCCTCAGTCCGGGTCCCCTAAACGAGCAGTACTTC.

The V call is TRBV2, the J call TRBJ2-1, with 8 positions matching TRBD2. Losses at the gene ends were 6 bases for V and 9 bases for J; bases not matched to a gene: 1. CDR1 is SNHLY and CDR2 is FYNNEI in the germline V gene. This CDR3 region has 11 residues. CDR3 DNA sequence: TGTGCCAGCAGGGCGGGGGGTGAGCAGTTCTTC. This encodes CASRAGGEQFF.

The chain combines TRBV2 with TRBJ1-1, with 9 bases matching TRBD1. The CDR3 loop spans 16 amino acids. CDR1 SNHLY and CDR2 FYNNEI come from the germline V gene. V gave up 6 bases and J gave up 1 base; unmatched junction bases: 9. CDR3 nucleotides: TGTGCCAGCAGCGCACTAGGACAGGGGTCGAACACTGAAGCTTTCTTT. Protein product: CASSALGQGSNTEAFF.

In DNA form, the CDR3 reads TGTGCCAGTAGTACCCCGGGGGGGGTCGGGGAGACCCAGTACTTC. It is translated as CASSTPGGVGETQYF. J is TRBJ2-5 and V is TRBV19, with TRBD2 matching 8 bases. The ends lost 4 bases at V and 5 bases at J; junction bases unmatched: 9. The CDR3 runs to 15 residues. The germline gives CDR1 LNHDA, CDR2 SQIVND (reference sequence).

CDR3 amino acids: CASSLAVTYEQYF. DNA of the CDR3: TGTGCCAGCAGCTTAGCGGTAACCTACGAGCAGTACTTC. The V and J genes are TRBV7-2 and TRBJ2-7; D is unclear. Germline loops: CDR1 SGHTA, CDR2 FQGNSA. The CDR3 has 13 amino acids. Trimming removed 0 bases at V and 2 bases at J, with 5 bases between.

The CDR3 loop reads CASSARMTGQYQETQYF. CDR3 nucleotides: TGTGCCAGCAGTGCCAGGATGACGGGACAGTACCAAGAGACCCAGTACTTC. V gene TRBV6-1 combines with J gene TRBJ2-5; 7 bases line up with TRBD1. In germline, CDR1 is MNHNS, CDR2 SASEGT. Trimming at V came to 4 bases and at J to 0 bases, leaving 11 bases not matched to a gene. The CDR3 has 17 residues.

This clone has more than one count but fewer than ten. The genes are TRBV27 and TRBJ1-4; no definite D call. This CDR3 contains 16 residues. The germline V gene has CDR1 MNHEY and CDR2 SMNVEV (reference sequence). The germline V and J ends were trimmed by 5 bases and 8 bases, with 21 bases remaining between them. The CDR3 reads CASSRTVAGFGEKLFF. For the CDR3, the DNA is TGTGCCAGCAGTCGAACTGTCGCGGGGTTCGGGGAAAAACTGTTTTTT.

The chain couples TRBV24-1 to TRBJ2-1; D uncertain. Germline V gives CDR1 KGHDR, CDR2 SFDVKD. Trimming took 7 bases from V and 0 from J, leaving 12 bases between them. CDR3 length: 15 amino acids. The CDR3 region has the DNA TGTGCCACCAGCCGAGGTTCAAACTCCTACAATGAGCAGTTCTTC. Amino acids: CATSRGSNSYNEQFF.

The chain employs TRBV23-1 and TRBJ1-1; the D is unclear. TRBV23-1 is flagged as an ORF with uncertain function. The CDR3 runs 13 residues. The germline V and J ends were trimmed by 1 base and 9 bases, with 12 bases remaining between them. The CDR3 reads CASSQFPDPKAFF. The CDR3 nucleotides are TGCGCCAGCAGTCAATTCCCGGACCCGAAAGCTTTCTTT.

The rearrangement links TRBV21-1 to TRBJ1-2; the D call of TRBD1 is as the table states it, not checked on the DNA. TRBV21-1 is a pseudogene segment. CDR3 length: 15 residues. CDR3 sequence reads: CASNRTALTPYGYTF. The CDR3, as DNA: TGTGCCAGCAACAGGACAGCCCTAACCCCCTATGGCTACACCTTC.

The V and J genes are TRBV30 and TRBJ2-1; 8 positions match TRBD2. This CDR3 comprises 15 residues. V dropped 2 bases and J dropped 9; count of bases not matched to a gene: 12. Germline V gene data show CDR1 as GTSNPN and CDR2 as SVGIG (reference sequence). The CDR3 DNA follows: TGTGCCTGGAGTCCGGGGGGGCCCGGAGTGAGTGAGCAGTTCTTC. It is translated as CAWSPGGPGVSEQFF.

The DNA for the CDR3 is TGTGCCAGCAGCCGGAAACAGGTCGAGCAGTACTTC. Encoded protein: CASSRKQVEQYF. The V gene is TRBV9, the J gene TRBJ2-7; the D gene is possibly TRBD1 (5 bases). The V and J ends lost 4 bases and 6 bases respectively, with 11 bases between them. The CDR3 is made up of 12 amino acids. Germline CDR1 and CDR2: SGDLS and YYNGEE. Looking up the rest from reference TRBV9 and TRBJ2-7 gives the full variable domain: DSGVTQTPKHLITATGQRVTLRCSPRSGDLSVYWYQQSLDQGLQFLIQYYNGEERAKGNILERFSAQQFPDLHSELNLSSLELGDSALYFCASSRKQVEQYFGPGTRLTVT.

On this clone: The same CDR3 is also encoded by other DNA sequences in this sample. The J gene is TRBJ2-7, the V gene TRBV4-3; 7 bases map to TRBD2. In germline, CDR1 is LGHNA, CDR2 YSLEER. J lost 2 bases, V lost 0 bases, and 4 bases had no gene match. This CDR3 has 15 amino acids. This CDR3 is CASSQDVAGAYEQYF. CDR3 DNA: TGCGCCAGCAGCCAAGATGTTGCGGGAGCCTACGAGCAGTACTTC.

The chain joins TRBV5-4 to TRBJ2-7; 7 bases line up with TRBD1. CDR1 is SGHNT and CDR2 is YYREEE in the germline V gene (reference sequence). The V gene end was trimmed by 3 bases and the J gene end by 5 bases; junction bases not matched to a gene: 14. CDR3 length: 16 residues. The CDR3 loop reads CASSSRSSTGTHEQYF. CDR3 bases: TGTGCCAGCAGCTCTAGAAGCTCGACAGGGACCCACGAGCAGTACTTC.

V gene TRBV28 combines with J gene TRBJ2-7; D is uncertain. V lost 9 bases to trimming and J lost 2 bases, with 11 bases between them. CDR3 size: 12 residues. Germline CDR1 reads MDHEN; CDR2 reads SYDVKM. The CDR3 region has the DNA TGTGCCAGTACAAGCTTTACCTACGAGCAGTACTTC. This gives the protein CASTSFTYEQYF. The full variable domain, with the rest looked up from reference TRBV28 and TRBJ2-7, is DVKVTQSSRYLVKRTGEKVFLECVQDMDHENMFWYRQDPGLGLRLIYFSYDVKMKEKGDIPEGYSVSREKKERFSLILESASTNQTSMYLCASTSFTYEQYFGPGTRLTVT.